One sample yielded the 16 T cell receptor beta chains listed below, sequenced in a study of identical twins (dated by TCRdb to between 2015 and 2016). The library was produced with 5' RACE. The sequencer was an Illumina HiSeq 2000. TCRdb applied fastp at Q25 and MiXCR to the public reads, then kept only in-frame beta chains. Every distinct CDR3 protein forms one entry, paired with its most common genes and DNA. The sample table shows 700,000 or so distinct CDR3 sequences, and 8.5% to 9% are seen once. Around 0.98% of the sample is taken by the ten largest. The same data also went into a second study, on yellow fever vaccine responses in identical twins.

The sample comprised PBMCs. The receptors here all came from a woman aged 18-29 years in good health.

This clonotype was seen more than once but under ten times. V usage is TRBV7-9 and J usage is TRBJ1-2; D unresolved. The CDR3 sequence is 14 residues long. Deletions cut 0 bases from V and 6 bases from J, with 11 bases between. The germline CDR1 and CDR2 sequences are SEHNR and FQNEAQ (reference sequence). CDR3 nucleotides: TGTGCCAGCAGCTTAGCGCGGTCGGGGAATGGCTACACCTTC. Translated: CASSLARSGNGYTF.

This clonotype was counted at least ten times. The chain joins TRBV7-9 to TRBJ2-3; either TRBD1 or TRBD2 may supply D (6 bases each). V lost 6 bases to trimming and J lost 2 bases, with 9 bases between them. The germline V gene has CDR1 SEHNR and CDR2 FQNEAQ (reference sequence). The CDR3 has 13 amino acids. The CDR3 region has the DNA TGTGCCAGCAGTACGGGGGCCACAGATACGCAGTATTTT. It specifies CASSTGATDTQYF.

There are a few counts of this clonotype. The V call is TRBV20-1, the J call TRBJ2-3, with a tentative D call TRBD2 (5 bases). This CDR3 contains 13 residues. From germline, CDR1 is DFQATT and CDR2 SNEGSKA (reference sequence). V gave up 6 bases and J gave up 6 bases, with 16 bases separating them. DNA for the CDR3: TGCAGTGCCGGCCGGGATTGGCCCGATACGCAGTATTTT. This codes for CSAGRDWPDTQYF.

There are many counts of this clonotype. The chain couples TRBV29-1 to TRBJ2-1, with D hard to call. Germline V CDR1 and CDR2: SQVTM, ANQGSEA. Trimming cost V 2 bases and J 0 bases, with 11 bases left between them. The CDR3 extends over 15 amino acids. CDR3: CSVEREKSSYNEQFF. The DNA of the CDR3 is TGCAGCGTTGAAAGGGAAAAGAGCTCCTACAATGAGCAGTTCTTC.

CDR3 residues: CASSEPRIAKNIQYF. The CDR3 bases are TGTGCCAGCAGTGAACCACGAATAGCCAAAAACATTCAGTACTTC. This sequence joins TRBV6-4 and TRBJ2-4; no clear D gene. In germline, CDR1 is MRHNA, CDR2 SNTAGT. The V end was cut by 3 bases, the J end by 0 bases, with 9 bases between. The CDR3 covers 15 residues.

This sequence joins TRBV19 and TRBJ2-2; possibly TRBD2 for D (5 bases). The CDR3 runs to 14 residues. V was shortened by 3 bases and J by 6 bases, with 11 bases between the two germline ends. CDR1 LNHDA and CDR2 SQIVND come from the germline V gene (reference sequence). CDR3 sequence reads: CASSIGGAPGELFF. The CDR3, as DNA: TGTGCCAGTAGTATTGGAGGAGCTCCCGGGGAGCTGTTTTTT.

This clonotype occurred a few times. The V call is TRBV10-3, the J call TRBJ1-1; D gene unclear. Trimming cost V 3 bases and J 3 bases, with 5 bases left between them. CDR3 length equals 12 residues. Germline V gene lookup returns CDR1 ENHRY and CDR2 SYGVKD. The CDR3 loop is CAISDGYTEAFF. In nucleotides, the CDR3 is TGTGCCATCAGTGACGGGTACACTGAAGCTTTCTTT.

This chain uses TRBV12-3 or TRBV12-4 with TRBJ1-1, with D possibly TRBD1 on 5 matching bases. Trimming shortened V by 2 bases and J by 10 bases, and 11 bases separated the two germline ends. This CDR3 is 12 amino acids long. CDR3 in DNA: TGTGCCAGCAGTTTAACAGCCGGGGGAGCTTTCTTT. Its protein is CASSLTAGGAFF.

This clonotype has only a few counts. This chain joins TRBV24-1 and TRBJ2-7, with TRBD2 identical over 13 bases. The ends lost 4 bases at V and 3 bases at J; junction bases unmatched: 2. CDR1 and CDR2 from the germline V gene are KGHDR and SFDVKD. CDR3 length: 15 residues. CDR3 in DNA: TGTGCCACCAGTGACCGGACTAGCGGGGGCTACGAGCAGTACTTC. This codes for CATSDRTSGGYEQYF.

This clonotype was seen a handful of times. The genes are TRBV5-5 and TRBJ2-7, with D perhaps given as TRBD1 or TRBD2 (6 bases each). This CDR3 is 14 amino acids long. Trimming took 4 bases from V and 5 from J, leaving 16 bases between them. Germline CDR1 is SGHKS and CDR2 is YYEKEE (reference sequence). Written as DNA, the CDR3 is TGTGCCAGCAGCCTCGACAGGCGCGGGAACGAGCAGTACTTC. Translating it yields CASSLDRRGNEQYF.

The chain uses TRBV28 and TRBJ2-4, with D possibly matching TRBD2 (5 bases). The CDR3 runs to 16 residues. CDR1 MDHEN and CDR2 SYDVKM come from the germline V gene. The V end lost 3 bases, the J end lost 0 bases, and 12 bases lay between the germline ends. In nucleotides, the CDR3 is TGTGCCAGCAGTTTGCGGGCCGGCCTAGCCAAAAACATTCAGTACTTC. Translation: CASSLRAGLAKNIQYF. The whole variable domain, filled in from reference TRBV28 and TRBJ2-4, reads DVKVTQSSRYLVKRTGEKVFLECVQDMDHENMFWYRQDPGLGLRLIYFSYDVKMKEKGDIPEGYSVSREKKERFSLILESASTNQTSMYLCASSLRAGLAKNIQYFGAGTRLSVL.

This clonotype was counted only a few times. The rearrangement links TRBV28 to TRBJ2-1; 8 bases are a match to TRBD2. The ends lost 4 bases at V and 4 bases at J; junction bases unmatched: 12. CDR3 size: 17 residues. Germline CDR1 MDHEN, CDR2 SYDVKM. This chain's CDR3 is CASSSTVGSGIYNEQFF. CDR3 bases: TGTGCCAGCAGTTCCACTGTCGGTAGCGGGATTTACAATGAGCAGTTCTTC.

The chain combines TRBV27 with TRBJ1-5; weak D call: TRBD1 (6 bases). Deletions cut 10 bases from V and 6 bases from J, with 19 bases between. The CDR3 contains 14 residues. Per germline, CDR1 MNHEY and CDR2 SMNVEV (reference sequence). The chain's CDR3 is CATRPRGGGQPQHF. As DNA, the CDR3 is TGTGCCACCCGCCCCAGGGGTGGGGGTCAGCCCCAGCATTTT.

The chain links TRBV12-3 or TRBV12-4 to TRBJ1-1; D uncertain. CDR3 length: 11 amino acids. V was pared by 9 bases and J by 4 bases, with 9 bases between. The CDR3 coding sequence is TGTGCCAGTCGCTTGGGCACTGAAGCTTTCTTT. This encodes CASRLGTEAFF.

The rearrangement joins TRBV20-1 to TRBJ2-2, with D unresolved. This CDR3 has 10 amino acids. Trimming took 5 bases from V and 7 from J, leaving 5 bases between them. From germline, CDR1 is DFQATT and CDR2 SNEGSKA (reference sequence). CDR3 residues: CSAPFGELFF. The CDR3 DNA is TGCAGTGCTCCCTTCGGGGAGCTGTTTTTT.

The CDR3 is CASSGTSGRPWTGELFF. In DNA, the CDR3 is TGTGCCAGCAGTGGGACTAGCGGGAGACCGTGGACCGGGGAGCTGTTTTTT. The chain recombines TRBV6-2 or TRBV6-3 with TRBJ2-2; 14 positions agree with TRBD2. This CDR3 has 17 amino acids. Trimming cost V 5 bases and J 5 bases; bases outside gene matches: 7. CDR1 is MNHEY and CDR2 is SVGEGT in the germline V gene.